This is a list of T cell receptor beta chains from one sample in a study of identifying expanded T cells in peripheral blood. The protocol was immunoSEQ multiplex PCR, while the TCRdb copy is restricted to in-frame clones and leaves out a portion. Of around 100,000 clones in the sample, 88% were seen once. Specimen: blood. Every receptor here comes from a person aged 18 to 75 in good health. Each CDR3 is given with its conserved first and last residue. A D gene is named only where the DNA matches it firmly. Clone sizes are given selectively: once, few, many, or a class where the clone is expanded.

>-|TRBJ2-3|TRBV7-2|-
TGTGCCAGCAGTCCGGGCGGGATAGATACGCAGTATTTT
CASSPGGIDTQYF
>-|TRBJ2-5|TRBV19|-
TGTGCCAGTAGTGATCAGGGACGCGAGACCCAGTACTTC
CASSDQGRETQYF
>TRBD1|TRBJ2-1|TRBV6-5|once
TGTGCCAGCAGCCCAGACAGGGGCCATGAGCAGTTCTTC
CASSPDRGHEQFF
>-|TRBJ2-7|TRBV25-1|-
TGTGCCAGCGGGCCCCCGGGCAGCTACGAGCAGTACTTC
CASGPPGSYEQYF
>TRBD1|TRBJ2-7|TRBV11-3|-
TGTGCCAGCAGCTTAGATTTTGGGACAGGGGGCTACGAGCAGTACTTC
CASSLDFGTGGYEQYF
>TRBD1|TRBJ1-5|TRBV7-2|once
TGTGCCAGCAGCTTAAGAGCGGCAGGGGGTCAGCCCCAGCATTTT
CASSLRAAGGQPQHF
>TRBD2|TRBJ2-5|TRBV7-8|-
TGTGCCAGCAGCTTAGAGGCGGGAGGGCCTTGGGAGACCCAGTACTTC
CASSLEAGGPWETQYF
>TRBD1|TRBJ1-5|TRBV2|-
TGTGCCAGCAGAGACAGGGTCGACCAGCCCCAGCATTTT
CASRDRVDQPQHF
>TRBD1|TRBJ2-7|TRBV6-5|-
TGTGCCAGCACCAAGGCCGGGACAGAAAATCACGAGCAGTACTTC
CASTKAGTENHEQYF
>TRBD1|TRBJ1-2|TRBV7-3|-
TGTGCCAGCAGCCCGGGACAGGGTTTGATCTATGGCTACACCTTC
CASSPGQGLIYGYTF
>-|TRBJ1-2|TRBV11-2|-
TGTGCCAGCGCCTCGGAGGGTAGCGGCTACACCTTC
CASASEGSGYTF
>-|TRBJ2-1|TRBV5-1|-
TGCGCCAGCAGCTTCCTGGGGAGCGGATATTACAATGAGCAGTTCTTC
CASSFLGSGYYNEQFF
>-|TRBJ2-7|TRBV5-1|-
TGCGCCAGCAGCCCCGGGCCTCAAGAGTACGAGCAGTACTTC
CASSPGPQEYEQYF
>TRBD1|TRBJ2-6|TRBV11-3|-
TGTGCCAGCAGCGAACCCGGGACAGGGGCCGGGGCCAACGTCCTGACTTTC
CASSEPGTGAGANVLTF
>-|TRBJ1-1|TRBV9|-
TGTGCCAGCAGCGTAGGGTTTGGTACCTCTGAAGCTTTCTTT
CASSVGFGTSEAFF
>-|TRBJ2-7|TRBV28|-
TGTGCCAGCAGCCGCCCGGACGAGGGGCCCTACGAGCAGTACTTC
CASSRPDEGPYEQYF
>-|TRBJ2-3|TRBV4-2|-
TGTGCCAGCAGCCAAGGGTTTAACAGTGATACGCAGTATTTT
CASSQGFNSDTQYF
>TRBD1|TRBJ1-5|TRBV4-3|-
TGCGCCAGCAGCCAAGATCAGGGGGTGGGCAATCAGCCCCAGCATTTT
CASSQDQGVGNQPQHF
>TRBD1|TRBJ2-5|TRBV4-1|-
TGCGCCAGCAGCCAAGATCGTGGTACGACAGGGGGTTCCCAAGAGACCCAGTACTTC
CASSQDRGTTGGSQETQYF
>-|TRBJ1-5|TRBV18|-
TGTGCCAGCTCACCACAGAGGGGTGGCAATCAGCCCCAGCATTTT
CASSPQRGGNQPQHF
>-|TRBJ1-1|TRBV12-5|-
TGTGCTAGTGGTTTTCTGAACACTGAAGCTTTCTTT
CASGFLNTEAFF
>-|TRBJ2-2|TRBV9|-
TGTGCCAGCAGCGTTGAGGTTCGGACCGGGGAGCTGTTTTTT
CASSVEVRTGELFF
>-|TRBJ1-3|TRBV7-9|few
TGTGCCAGCAGCTTATACGGGACAACTGGAAACACCATATATTTT
CASSLYGTTGNTIYF
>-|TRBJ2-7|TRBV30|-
TGTGCCTGCCTCCCAGCCACCGGGACTGTAACCTACGAGCAGTACTTC
CACLPATGTVTYEQYF